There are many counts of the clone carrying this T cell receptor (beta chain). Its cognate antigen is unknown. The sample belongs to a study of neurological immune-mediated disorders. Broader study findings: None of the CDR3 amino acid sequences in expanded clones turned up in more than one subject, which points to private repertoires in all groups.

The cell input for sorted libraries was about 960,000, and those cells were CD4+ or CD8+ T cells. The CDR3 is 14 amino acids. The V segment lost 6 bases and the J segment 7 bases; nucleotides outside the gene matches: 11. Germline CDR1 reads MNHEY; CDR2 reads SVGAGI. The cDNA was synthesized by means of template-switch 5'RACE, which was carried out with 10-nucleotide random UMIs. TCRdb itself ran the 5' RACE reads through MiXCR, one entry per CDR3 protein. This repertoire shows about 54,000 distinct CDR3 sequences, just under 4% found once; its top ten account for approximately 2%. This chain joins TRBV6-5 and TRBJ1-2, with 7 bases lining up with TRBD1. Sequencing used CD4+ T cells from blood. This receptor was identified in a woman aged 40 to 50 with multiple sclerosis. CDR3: CASSPGTARGGYTF. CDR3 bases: TGTGCCAGCAGCCCCGGGACAGCGCGTGGTGGCTACACCTTC.